The rows below give T cell receptor delta chains drawn from one sample of a study of gamma-delta chains in newborns, infants, children. TCRdb reprocessed the reads through CATT. Among roughly 7,400 delta-chain clones, under 0.75% were seen once, and the ten largest hold about 16%. The sequenced sample was blood. These receptors came from a child who was a newborn, infant or young child, either healthy, febrile or measles-vaccinated (not recorded which). Each CDR3 is given without its conserved first and last residue. Rows may omit the clone size; those that give it use once, few, many or a size class.

j_call,clone_size,v_call,cdr3_aa
TRDJ3,medium-sized,TRDV2,ACEALGDSTWDTRQMF
TRDJ1,.,TRDV2,ACDTWGPQEGELI
TRDJ1,medium-sized,TRDV2,ACDTVPGGSHSYTDKLI
TRDJ3,medium-sized,TRDV2,ACDTVGGSPSWDTRQMF
TRDJ3,medium-sized,TRDV2,ACDTAWGISGDTRQMF
TRDJ1,.,TRDV2,ACERLGDMRSTDKLI
TRDJ3,many,TRDV2,ACDTWGPSWDTRQMF
TRDJ3,.,TRDV2,ACDSLYWGIPHSWDTRQMF
TRDJ2,medium-sized,TRDV2,ACDTGWGPQALTAQLF
TRDJ2,.,TRDV2,ACDTGGYLTARLF